A selection of T cell receptor beta chains follows, all from one sample in a study of tumor-infiltrating lymphocytes in primary liver carcinoma. Via MiXCR, TCRdb re-called the multiplex PCR reads, giving one row per CDR3 protein. Of roughly 180,000 distinct CDR3 sequences listed, less than 65% were seen once; the top ten hold approximately 68%. What was sequenced was peripheral blood. Receptor source: a man between 40 and 49 years old with primary liver carcinoma and hepatitis B virus infection. The CDR3 runs from the conserved cysteine through the conserved F or W. Clone size is not always given. Where it is, it says once, few, many or a class for expanded clones.

CDR3 protein | clone size | V gene | CDR3 length
CASSVGQGGHTGELFF | many | TRBV11-3 | 16
CASSPGLSDTQYF | few | TRBV6-6 | 13
CVSNLMAESDNEQFF | NA | TRBV11-3 | 15
CASSPLAVAGTYNEQFF | NA | TRBV7-9 | 17
CASSLKSGASTEAFF | NA | TRBV11-2 | 15
CASSYSEREETQYF | once | TRBV6-5 | 14
CASRDISSSSYGYTF | many | TRBV11-2 | 15
CASSLGAGGACEQYF | NA | TRBV11-2 | 15
CASSSGQGDEQFF | once | TRBV5-4 | 13
CASSETRVAAYEQYF | once | TRBV10-1 | 15
CASSTSTENYGYTF | NA | TRBV11-2 | 14
CASTISLGTWTDTQYF | NA | TRBV28 | 16
CASSRDRGGTGELFF | few | TRBV6-6 | 15
CASSHSTGRGNEQFF | few | TRBV6-5 | 15